These 19 T cell receptor beta chains originate from one sample sequenced in a study of T-cell memory formation after mild COVID-19. TCRdb processed the 5' RACE reads anew with MiXCR; each CDR3 protein has one entry. The sample consists of under 700,000 distinct CDR3 sequences, 20% of them appearing once. Specimen: PBMCs or a T cell subset sorted from them (not recorded which). The receptors derive from an adult woman who had mild COVID-19 (a few samples of this study predate the infection). Cell type and time point are not known.

The rearrangement uses TRBV4-2 and TRBJ1-1, with D maybe TRBD1 (5 bases). This CDR3 is built from 17 residues. Germline-derived CDR1 and CDR2 are LGHNA and YNFKEQ. V gave up 0 bases and J gave up 3 bases, with 17 bases separating them. CDR3 loop: CASSQDWSGGRDTEAFF. In DNA, the CDR3 is TGTGCCAGCAGCCAAGATTGGTCGGGGGGTCGGGACACTGAAGCTTTCTTT.

This clonotype has just a few counts. Here the CDR3 DNA reads TGCAGCGTTGAAGTTGCGGCGGTCACCTACGAGCAGTACTTC. This encodes CSVEVAAVTYEQYF. This chain uses TRBV29-1 with TRBJ2-7, with D unclear. Germline CDR1 reads SQVTM; CDR2 reads ANQGSEA. V gave up 1 base and J gave up 2 bases, with 12 bases separating them. CDR3 length: 14 residues.

The rearrangement links TRBV5-1 to TRBJ2-7; no reliable D call. Trimming took 4 bases from V and 2 from J, leaving 13 bases between them. The CDR3 totals 14 residues. The V gene's germline CDR1 is SGHRS and CDR2 YFSETQ. In DNA, the CDR3 is TGCGCCAGCAGCACCCTGGGAATTACCTACGAGCAGTACTTC. It is translated as CASSTLGITYEQYF.

This chain joins TRBV20-1 and TRBJ2-5; 10 nucleotides align to TRBD1. The length of the CDR3 is 14 residues. J was trimmed by 7 bases and V by 4 bases; bases with no gene match: 9. CDR1 DFQATT and CDR2 SNEGSKA come from the germline V gene (reference sequence). The CDR3 spells CSATNTWTGGTQYF. CDR3 DNA: TGCAGTGCTACAAACACTTGGACAGGGGGGACCCAGTACTTC.

The chain employs TRBV5-4 and TRBJ2-1; D unclear. Germline-derived CDR1 and CDR2 are SGHNT and YYREEE (reference sequence). With 4 bases removed from V and 4 bases from J, the gap between germline ends came to 12 bases. The CDR3 contains 14 residues. The CDR3 DNA is TGTGCCAGCAGCAACTCTCTTAATTACAATGAGCAGTTCTTC. It codes for CASSNSLNYNEQFF. Full variable domain (outside the CDR3, taken from reference TRBV5-4 and TRBJ2-1): ETGVTQSPTHLIKTRGQQVTLRCSSQSGHNTVSWYQQALGQGPQFIFQYYREEENGRGNFPPRFSGLQFPNYSSELNVNALELDDSALYLCASSNSLNYNEQFFGPGTRLTVL.

This clonotype was observed a handful of times. The genes are TRBV24-1 and TRBJ2-1, with D perhaps matching TRBD2 (5 bases). Deletions cut 3 bases from V and 5 bases from J, with 13 bases between. Germline values: CDR1 KGHDR, CDR2 SFDVKD. This CDR3 contains 15 residues. CDR3 nucleotide sequence: TGTGCCACCAGTGATCCCCGGGGAGCGGACAATGAGCAGTTCTTC. Amino acid sequence: CATSDPRGADNEQFF.

CDR3 nucleotide sequence: TGTGCCAGCTACCTTAGCGGGAAGAACACCGGGGAGCTGTTTTTT. Protein sequence: CASYLSGKNTGELFF. This rearrangement joins TRBV19 to TRBJ2-2, with 8 bases lining up with TRBD2. Per the germline V gene, CDR1 is LNHDA and CDR2 is SQIVND (reference sequence). This CDR3 comprises 15 residues. Trimming took 9 bases from V and 1 from J; bases not matched to a gene: 7.

This clonotype was recorded many times. The gene calls are TRBV23-1 and TRBJ2-3; D is possibly TRBD1 or TRBD2 (5 bases each). TRBV23-1 is an open reading frame whose function is uncertain. This CDR3 has 18 amino acids. Trimming pared 3 bases from V and 4 bases from J, leaving 23 bases between. DNA for the CDR3: TGCGCCAGCAGTCAGTACACAACCACGGGGCGATTCTCAGATACGCAGTATTTT. It is translated as CASSQYTTTGRFSDTQYF.

The V call is TRBV29-1, the J call TRBJ2-6; 8 bases match TRBD2. This CDR3 contains 16 residues. Germline values: CDR1 SQVTM, CDR2 ANQGSEA. After removal of 4 bases from V and 4 bases from J, the junction contained 9 bases not matched to a gene. CDR3 loop: CSVAGRGIGGANVLTF. The DNA of the CDR3 is TGCAGCGTTGCCGGGAGGGGTATTGGGGGGGCCAACGTCCTGACTTTC.

This clonotype was counted between two and nine times. The chain is built from TRBV4-1 and TRBJ2-3; the D gene could be TRBD1 or TRBD2 (6 bases each). The V gene lost 3 bases and the J gene lost 1 base, with 17 bases spanning the gap. Germline V gene lookup returns CDR1 MGHRA and CDR2 YSYEKL. CDR3 length: 17 amino acids. The DNA for the CDR3 is TGCGCCAGCAGCCAGGAGGGGACACAGAGGGGCACAGATACGCAGTATTTT. The encoded protein is CASSQEGTQRGTDTQYF.

The chain couples TRBV12-3 or TRBV12-4 to TRBJ1-2; unclear D gene. This CDR3 spans 13 amino acids. Trimming took 4 bases from V and 8 from J, leaving 14 bases between them. CDR3 loop: CASSSVRGGGYTF. CDR3 nucleotide sequence: TGTGCCAGCAGTTCAGTCCGGGGTGGCGGCTACACCTTC.

The V call is TRBV11-3, the J call TRBJ2-1; 8 bases align to TRBD1. CDR3 length: 14 amino acids. Germline lookup yields CDR1 SGHNT and CDR2 YENEEA. Trimming cost V 3 bases and J 4 bases; bases outside gene matches: 2. CDR3 in amino acids: CASSFRDRYNEQFF. CDR3 bases: TGTGCCAGCAGCTTCCGGGACAGGTACAATGAGCAGTTCTTC.

The V and J genes are TRBV4-1 and TRBJ2-7; 7 positions agree with TRBD2. The junction had 11 bases not matched to a gene; V was cut back by 0 bases and J by 3 bases. Germline values: CDR1 MGHRA, CDR2 YSYEKL. The CDR3 is made up of 17 amino acids. CDR3 residues: CASSQDNRPGGHYEQYF. The CDR3 DNA follows: TGCGCCAGCAGCCAAGATAATCGGCCGGGAGGTCACTACGAGCAGTACTTC.

V usage is TRBV7-3 and J usage is TRBJ2-3; 10 nucleotides agree with TRBD2. V lost 4 bases and J lost 6; bases outside the gene matches: 7. Germline V gene lookup returns CDR1 SGHTA and CDR2 FQGTGA. The CDR3 sequence is 15 residues long. The CDR3 DNA reads as TGTGCCAGCAGCTACCTAGCGGGAGATTGGGATACGCAGTATTTT. Protein product: CASSYLAGDWDTQYF.

The chain employs TRBV4-1 and TRBJ1-1; TRBD1 aligns across 7 bases. The CDR3 sequence is 15 residues long. In germline, CDR1 is MGHRA, CDR2 YSYEKL. The ends lost 0 bases at V and 1 base at J; junction bases unmatched: 2. CDR3 sequence (DNA): TGCGCCAGCAGCCAAGATGAGGGGGCGAACACTGAAGCTTTCTTT. Translating gives CASSQDEGANTEAFF.

This clonotype was counted only a few times. This rearrangement joins TRBV5-1 to TRBJ2-1, with 8 positions matching TRBD1. The CDR3 runs to 14 residues. With V trimmed by 4 bases and J by 8 bases, 8 bases remained unmatched. Germline V gene sequence: CDR1 SGHRS, CDR2 YFSETQ. The chain's CDR3 is CASSKWDRRDEQFF. The CDR3 coding sequence is TGCGCCAGCAGCAAATGGGACAGGAGGGATGAGCAGTTCTTC.

This clonotype was seen many times. The genes are TRBV20-1 and TRBJ2-1; D assignment may be TRBD1 or TRBD2 (5 bases each). This CDR3 is built from 14 residues. CDR1 and CDR2 from the germline V gene are DFQATT and SNEGSKA (reference sequence). The V and J ends lost 2 bases and 3 bases respectively, with 11 bases between them. CDR3 region: CSARSGTLYNEQFF. The CDR3 DNA reads as TGCAGTGCTAGATCTGGGACCCTCTACAATGAGCAGTTCTTC.

This clonotype has only a few counts. This chain links TRBV12-3 or TRBV12-4 with TRBJ2-1; perhaps D is TRBD1 or TRBD2 (6 bases each). V dropped 5 bases and J dropped 0 bases, with 14 bases sitting between them. The CDR3 length is 16 residues. In DNA, the CDR3 is TGTGCCAGCAGTCCGGAGGGGGTTAGCTCCTACAATGAGCAGTTCTTC. It yields the protein CASSPEGVSSYNEQFF.

The V gene is TRBV7-9, the J gene TRBJ1-4; D possibly corresponds to TRBD1 (6 bases). Deletions cut 4 bases from V and 7 bases from J, with 13 bases between. Per germline, CDR1 SEHNR and CDR2 FQNEAQ (reference sequence). The length of the CDR3 is 14 residues. CDR3 coding DNA: TGTGCCAGCAGCTCCGAGGGGGTTGGTGAAAAACTGTTTTTT. Protein sequence: CASSSEGVGEKLFF.